Each of the 18 T cell receptor beta chains below was sequenced from the same sample in a study of immune evolution from preneoplasia to lung adenocarcinoma. Method: immunoSEQ multiplex PCR; TCRdb's copy keeps in-frame clones and lacks some. The table lists roughly 4,800 clones, approximately 83% of them singletons. Sequencing used FFPE atypical adenomatous hyperplasia tissue from the lung. Subset meaning: atypical adenomatous hyperplasia (AAH), lung preneoplasia. The receptor source for this set is a person aged 65 to 85 with lung adenocarcinoma.

This chain connects TRBV14 to TRBJ2-5; TRBD2 matches at 7 bases. The CDR3 loop spans 16 amino acids. The germline CDR1 and CDR2 sequences are SGHDN and FVKESK. V gave up 0 bases and J gave up 5 bases; unmatched junction bases: 9. CDR3 loop: CASSQDLGGTLETQYF. The CDR3 DNA sequence: TGTGCCAGCAGCCAAGATCTCGGGGGGACGTTGGAGACCCAGTACTTC.

As regards this clone: The sample holds other DNA sequences that translate to the same CDR3. CDR3 amino acids: CASRRDRAFNQPQHF. Here the CDR3 DNA reads TGTGCCAGTAGAAGGGACAGGGCTTTCAATCAGCCCCAGCATTTT. The rearrangement joins TRBV19 to TRBJ1-5, with 9 positions matching TRBD1. CDR3 size: 15 residues. Looked up from germline, CDR1 is LNHDA and CDR2 is SQIVND (reference sequence). Trimming took 6 bases from V and 3 from J; bases not matched to a gene: 6.

The table lists this clone with a few counts. This CDR3 is also generated by other DNA sequences in the sample. J is TRBJ1-1 and V is TRBV10-2; D may be TRBD1 (5 bases). CDR3 length: 13 residues. Germline CDR1 WSHSY, CDR2 SAAADI. Trimming shortened V by 6 bases and J by 5 bases, and 13 bases separated the two germline ends. The CDR3 protein is CASRRQSGTEAFF. The CDR3 region has the DNA TGCGCCAGCAGACGACAGTCGGGGACTGAAGCTTTCTTT.

This chain connects TRBV5-4 to TRBJ1-3; 11 bases line up with TRBD1. The CDR3 extends over 15 amino acids. Trimming at V came to 4 bases and at J to 3 bases, leaving 3 bases not matched to a gene. Germline CDR1 SGHNT, CDR2 YYREEE (reference sequence). CDR3 in DNA: TGTGCCAGCAGCAGGACAGGGGGCGGTGGAAACACCATATATTTT. Translated: CASSRTGGGGNTIYF.

This clone was detected once. The CDR3 reads CASSVNGYEQYF. CDR3 DNA: TGTGCCAGCAGCGTTAATGGGTACGAGCAGTACTTC. The V call is TRBV7-9, the J call TRBJ2-7; D call uncertain. The germline V gene has CDR1 SEHNR and CDR2 FQNEAQ (reference sequence). Trimming removed 5 bases from V and 4 bases from J, with 9 bases in between. This CDR3 is built from 12 residues.

The V call is TRBV16, the J call TRBJ2-4, with TRBD2 matching over 7 bases. The ends lost 1 base at V and 7 bases at J; junction bases unmatched: 4. CDR3 length: 14 amino acids. Germline V gives CDR1 KGHSY, CDR2 FQNENV. The CDR3 DNA follows: TGTGCCAGCAGCCAATACGGGGGGTCGAACATTCAGTACTTC. Protein product: CASSQYGGSNIQYF. Complete variable domain (other parts from reference TRBV16 and TRBJ2-4): GEEVAQTPKHLVRGEGQKAKLYCAPIKGHSYVFWYQQVLKNEFKFLISFQNENVFDETGMPKERFSAKCLPNSPCSLEIQATKLEDSAVYFCASSQYGGSNIQYFGAGTRLSVL.

V gene TRBV28 combines with J gene TRBJ1-2; 8 bases are shared with TRBD1. The germline V gene has CDR1 MDHEN and CDR2 SYDVKM. V shed 5 bases and J 2 bases; nucleotides not matched to a gene: 7. This CDR3 region has 15 residues. For the CDR3, the DNA is TGTGCCAGCAGTCACGAACAGGGGGGCAACTATGGCTACACCTTC. This codes for CASSHEQGGNYGYTF.

This clone is a singleton in its sample. This chain links TRBV6-5 with TRBJ2-1, with TRBD2 matching 7 bases. The J segment lost 3 bases and the V segment lost 0 bases, leaving 2 bases of the junction unmatched. Germline V gives CDR1 MNHEY, CDR2 SVGAGI. This CDR3 has 15 residues. The CDR3 spells CASSYSTSSYNEQFF. Here the CDR3 DNA reads TGTGCCAGCAGTTACTCGACTAGCAGCTACAATGAGCAGTTCTTC.

There are a few counts of this clone. The sample carries other DNA sequences with the same CDR3. This chain connects TRBV11-3 to TRBJ2-2; D uncertain. The CDR3 loop spans 13 amino acids. CDR1 and CDR2 from the germline V gene are SGHNT and YENEEA. The V end was cut by 4 bases, the J end by 4 bases, with 7 bases between. The CDR3 is CASSSVTTGELFF. The CDR3 nucleotides are TGTGCCAGCAGCTCCGTTACCACCGGGGAGCTGTTTTTT.

The chain carries TRBV28 and TRBJ1-1; D unresolved. Per germline, CDR1 MDHEN and CDR2 SYDVKM. This CDR3 has 16 amino acids. Trimming shortened V by 6 bases and J by 0 bases, and 17 bases separated the two germline ends. CDR3 residues: CASSRRAALMNTEAFF. In DNA, the CDR3 is TGTGCCAGCAGCAGAAGGGCGGCCCTTATGAACACTGAAGCTTTCTTT.

This chain joins TRBV19 and TRBJ2-3; D is unresolved. Trimming removed 5 bases from V and 6 bases from J, with 12 bases in between. This CDR3 has 13 residues. Germline lookup yields CDR1 LNHDA and CDR2 SQIVND (reference sequence). CDR3 protein: CASSFASSDTQYF. The DNA for the CDR3 is TGTGCCAGTAGTTTTGCTAGTAGTGATACGCAGTATTTT.

The chain is built from TRBV18 and TRBJ2-3; the D call may be TRBD1 or TRBD2 (5 bases each). The germline V gene has CDR1 KGHSH and CDR2 LQKENI. Between the trimmed V and J ends, which lost 5 bases and 2 bases, there was a span of 17 bases. There are 16 residues in the CDR3. DNA of the CDR3: TGTGCCAGCTCATCCCGGGACGCTGGGGACACAGATACGCAGTATTTT. It codes for CASSSRDAGDTDTQYF.

In DNA, the CDR3 is TGTGCCAGTAGTGCCGACAGAAGCTCCTACAATGAGCAGTTCTTC. Its protein product is CASSADRSSYNEQFF. The rearrangement joins TRBV19 to TRBJ2-1, with TRBD1 as a possible D gene (5 bases). CDR3 length: 15 amino acids. In germline, CDR1 is LNHDA, CDR2 SQIVND (reference sequence). Trimming took 5 bases from V and 0 from J, leaving 11 bases between them.

The chain has TRBV29-1 and TRBJ2-2; D call uncertain. V lost 5 bases and J 0 bases, leaving 10 bases between the germline ends. CDR3 size: 14 residues. Germline V gene lookup returns CDR1 SQVTM and CDR2 ANQGSEA. The CDR3 DNA reads TGCAGCGTTTGGGGTGGGGCGAACACCGGGGAGCTGTTTTTT. It encodes CSVWGGANTGELFF.

V gene TRBV28 combines with J gene TRBJ1-1; TRBD1 matches at 7 bases. This CDR3 has 12 residues. From germline, CDR1 is MDHEN and CDR2 SYDVKM. Trimming took 5 bases from V and 5 from J; bases not matched to a gene: 2. The CDR3 is CASSLTGTEAFF. CDR3 sequence (DNA): TGTGCCAGCAGTCTGACAGGGACTGAAGCTTTCTTT.

This clone was counted a single time. The genes are TRBV4-2 and TRBJ1-1; TRBD1 might be the D (5 bases). The germline V gene has CDR1 LGHNA and CDR2 YNFKEQ. CDR3 length: 15 residues. Trimming removed 0 bases at V and 4 bases at J, with 12 bases between. DNA of the CDR3: TGTGCCAGCAGCCAAGAATTTCGGCAGGGCACTGAAGCTTTCTTT. Amino acids: CASSQEFRQGTEAFF.

V usage is TRBV6-6 and J usage is TRBJ2-1; 7 nucleotides match TRBD1. The J segment lost 5 bases and the V segment lost 2 bases, leaving 9 bases of the junction unmatched. The CDR3 totals 16 residues. Germline CDR1 MNHNY, CDR2 SVGAGI (reference sequence). This chain's CDR3 is CASSYPTGQRNNEQFF. The CDR3 DNA sequence: TGTGCCAGCAGTTACCCGACGGGACAGAGAAACAATGAGCAGTTCTTC.

The gene calls are TRBV2 and TRBJ2-5; 11 bases map to TRBD2. The CDR3 totals 18 residues. The J segment lost 0 bases and the V segment lost 7 bases, leaving 13 bases of the junction unmatched. Looked up from germline, CDR1 is SNHLY and CDR2 is FYNNEI. CDR3 region: CASNRSPGLAAYQETQYF. The CDR3 DNA follows: TGTGCCAGCAACCGATCCCCGGGACTAGCGGCGTACCAAGAGACCCAGTACTTC.